The next 4 T cell receptor beta chains were all read from a single sample in a study of cytomegalovirus exposure and HLA in healthy donors. Researchers ran the PCR with 60 Vbeta and 13 Jbeta primers. Clones were sequenced by immunoSEQ multiplex PCR, and TCRdb holds only the in-frame ones, with some missing. The listing records approximately 71,000 clones. The sample was PBMCs. These receptors were obtained from a female donor in good health and CMV-seropositive.

The chain couples TRBV7-9 to TRBJ2-1; 9 bases match TRBD1. The germline gives CDR1 SEHNR, CDR2 FQNEAQ (reference sequence). The CDR3 is 16 amino acids. Trimming cost V 2 bases and J 2 bases; bases outside gene matches: 4. The CDR3 sequence: CASSLQDRGTYNEQFF. The CDR3 DNA reads TGTGCCAGCAGCTTACAAGACAGGGGGACCTACAATGAGCAGTTCTTC.

The V gene is TRBV2, the J gene TRBJ1-1, with D hard to call. CDR1 and CDR2 (germline): SNHLY, FYNNEI. Deletions cut 4 bases from V and 5 bases from J, with 14 bases between. CDR3 length equals 14 residues. CDR3 nucleotide sequence: TGTGCCAGCAGTGGACCAGCTAGTGGAACTGAAGCTTTCTTT. This encodes CASSGPASGTEAFF. Together with reference TRBV2 and TRBJ1-1, the CDR3 gives the full variable domain: EPEVTQTPSHQVTQMGQEVILRCVPISNHLYFYWYRQILGQKVEFLVSFYNNEISEKSEIFDDQFSVERPDGSNFTLKIRSTKLEDSAMYFCASSGPASGTEAFFGQGTRLTVV.

The rearrangement links TRBV19 to TRBJ1-5; D is undetermined. The V gene's germline CDR1 is LNHDA and CDR2 SQIVND (reference sequence). Trimming cost V 9 bases and J 9 bases, with 18 bases left between them. There are 13 residues in the CDR3. CDR3 nucleotide sequence: TGTGCCAGCTCACCCCGGGTACTCTCGCCCCAGCATTTT. It codes for CASSPRVLSPQHF.

The chain carries TRBV4-3 and TRBJ2-5; TRBD1 agrees at 8 bases. The CDR3 loop spans 18 amino acids. The germline V gene has CDR1 LGHNA and CDR2 YSLEER. V was pared by 0 bases and J by 2 bases, with 11 bases of the junction left unmatched. This CDR3 reads CASSQDYGTTGAQETQYF. Here the CDR3 DNA reads TGCGCCAGCAGCCAAGATTACGGCACGACAGGGGCTCAAGAGACCCAGTACTTC.